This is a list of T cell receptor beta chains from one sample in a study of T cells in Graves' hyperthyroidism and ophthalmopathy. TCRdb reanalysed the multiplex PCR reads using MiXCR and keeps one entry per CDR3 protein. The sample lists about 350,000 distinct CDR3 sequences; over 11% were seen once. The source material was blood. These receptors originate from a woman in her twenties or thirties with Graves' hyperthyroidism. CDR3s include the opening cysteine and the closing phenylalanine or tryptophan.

CDR3 protein: CASSSKCGDYEQYF; J gene: TRBJ2-7; V gene: TRBV28
CDR3 protein: CASSEKIREAEAFF; J gene: TRBJ1-1; V gene: TRBV6-1
CDR3 protein: CASSPPRITYNEQFF; J gene: TRBJ2-1; V gene: TRBV5-6
CDR3 protein: CASSQQGSIQYF; J gene: TRBJ2-4; V gene: TRBV3-1
CDR3 protein: CASSDGLAGVDGNEQFF; J gene: TRBJ2-1; V gene: TRBV2
CDR3 protein: CAWSPRYEQYF; J gene: TRBJ2-7; V gene: TRBV30
CDR3 protein: CASSLRRDNEQFF; J gene: TRBJ2-1; V gene: TRBV7-3
CDR3 protein: CASSRLAGAEEQYF; J gene: TRBJ2-7; V gene: TRBV28
CDR3 protein: CASSWETSGSYEQYF; J gene: TRBJ2-7; V gene: TRBV6-1
CDR3 protein: CASSSPVSTDTQYF; J gene: TRBJ2-3; V gene: TRBV11-2
CDR3 protein: CASSYPAGTGAFGEQFF; J gene: TRBJ2-1; V gene: TRBV6-6
CDR3 protein: CASSLVGQKPYNEQFF; J gene: TRBJ2-1; V gene: TRBV7-2
CDR3 protein: CASSFNKYNEQFF; J gene: TRBJ2-1; V gene: TRBV11-2
CDR3 protein: CASSQGGFEQYF; J gene: TRBJ2-7; V gene: TRBV3-1
CDR3 protein: CASSVGDLKQFF; J gene: TRBJ2-1; V gene: TRBV9
CDR3 protein: CSARDRQPNQPQHF; J gene: TRBJ1-5; V gene: TRBV20-1
CDR3 protein: CASSPRDRGGTEAFF; J gene: TRBJ1-1; V gene: TRBV11-3
CDR3 protein: CASRLDYTDTQYF; J gene: TRBJ2-3; V gene: TRBV2
CDR3 protein: CASSRDRGAKGYTF; J gene: TRBJ1-2; V gene: TRBV2
CDR3 protein: CASSPSDTQYF; J gene: TRBJ2-3; V gene: TRBV18
CDR3 protein: CASSPFLNGELFF; J gene: TRBJ2-2; V gene: TRBV28
CDR3 protein: CASRPKGSYEQYF; J gene: TRBJ2-7; V gene: TRBV12-3/TRBV12-4
CDR3 protein: CSARKTGLRGEQFF; J gene: TRBJ2-1; V gene: TRBV20-1
CDR3 protein: CASSIWGAKETQYF; J gene: TRBJ2-5; V gene: TRBV19
CDR3 protein: CSAAGDRGYEQYF; J gene: TRBJ2-7; V gene: TRBV20-1
CDR3 protein: CSATGTVNTEAFF; J gene: TRBJ1-1; V gene: TRBV20-1
CDR3 protein: CASSPGTGPAKNIQYF; J gene: TRBJ2-4; V gene: TRBV18
CDR3 protein: CSARTRGREGYEQYF; J gene: TRBJ2-7; V gene: TRBV20-1
CDR3 protein: CASSLQGPNYGYTF; J gene: TRBJ1-2; V gene: TRBV6-5
CDR3 protein: CASSAAGIGELFF; J gene: TRBJ2-2; V gene: TRBV7-9